A single TCR beta chain is shown here with its context. The antigen is unknown. The data are from a study of cytomegalovirus exposure and HLA in healthy donors. Findings of the study overall: It was taken for granted in presence/absence analyses that sequencing depth across donors was roughly uniform. Common viral pathogens seemed to be connected with several of the most significant clusters, according to a later analysis. Solely CMV serostatus was available to characterize immune exposure. In a later analysis, TCR beta V- and J-gene trimming was associated with a missense DCLRE1C variant.

A multiplex PCR was run with 60 Vbeta primers and 13 Jbeta primers. Sequencing was performed with immunoSEQ multiplex PCR; in TCRdb, only in-frame clones are kept and a portion is missing. This sample has about 73,000 clones, with roughly 70% found just once. CDR1 is MNHNS, CDR2 SASEGT, per germline. CDR3 length: 14 residues. The sample consisted of PBMCs. The receptor was isolated from a man between 65 and 85 years old in good health and CMV-seronegative. The J gene is TRBJ2-5, the V gene TRBV6-1, with TRBD1 matching over 7 bases. The J call may be wrong; the DNA end is better matched by TRBJ2-7. The CDR3 DNA sequence: TGTGCCAGCAGTGTGGAGAGGGGGCCCTACGAGCAGTACTTC. Translated, it gives CASSVERGPYEQYF.